This TCR beta chain was captured in a study of blood T cells in healthy people across ages. Study-level background: Capture by template switching was about one barcoded beta molecule per two T cells.

Notes on the study in general: Naive T cell percentage and TCR beta diversity correlated strongly. Using unsorted PBMCs precluded a conclusive naive versus antigen-experienced comparison. Getting older went along with TCR beta diversity per million T cells dropping roughly linearly.

Combining a sample-barcoded 5' primer with a J-beta primer mix, a second PCR ran for about 7 to 11 cycles. TCRdb re-called the 5' RACE reads with MiXCR, one entry per CDR3 protein. The sample consists of about 780,000 distinct CDR3 sequences, around two thirds of them appearing once. Trimming cost V 5 bases and J 4 bases; bases outside gene matches: 6. The CDR3 is 15 residues long. In germline, CDR1 is LGHNA, CDR2 YSLEER. On this clonotype itself: Its antigen is as yet unknown.

The genes are TRBV4-3 and TRBJ2-5; the match to TRBD2 covers 11 bases. Sample: blood. The origin of this receptor is a man aged 25 to 45 in good health. CDR3: CASSTRLAGIETQYF. CDR3 DNA: TGCGCCAGCAGCACGCGACTAGCGGGGATAGAGACCCAGTACTTC.